This T cell receptor (beta chain) was retrieved from a study of shared clonotypes between healthy human individuals. An assay was performed, and its level was deep. In the authors' workflow: ImmunoSEQ output lacked quality scores and full-length reads, limiting matched filtering. The method was immunoSEQ multiplex PCR; TCRdb's version includes in-frame clones alone and lacks a portion of them. V, J and clone size reflect that table, while D and trimming were determined from the DNA. Counted here are hundreds of thousands of clones, 95% to 97% occurring once; the ten biggest clones make up about 0.12%. Germline CDR1 and CDR2: SGHRS and YFSETQ. This CDR3 is 15 amino acids long. Trimming removed 0 bases at V and 4 bases at J, with 11 bases between. CD8 cells regarded as naive lacked CD45RO, were positively chosen for CCR7, and omitted terminally differentiated effector memory CD45RA+ cells. A note on this clone: Its antigen is unidentified.

Study conclusions and caveats: Naive CD4 clonotype sharing across a few donors was about 5%.

This TCR derives from a woman in her twenties or thirties in good health. The J gene is TRBJ2-1, the V gene TRBV5-1; TRBD2 might be the D (6 bases). Source material: naive CD8+ T cells sorted from blood. The CDR3 here is CASSLVADLYNEQFF. Here the CDR3 DNA reads TGCGCCAGCAGCTTGGTAGCGGACCTTTACAATGAGCAGTTCTTC.